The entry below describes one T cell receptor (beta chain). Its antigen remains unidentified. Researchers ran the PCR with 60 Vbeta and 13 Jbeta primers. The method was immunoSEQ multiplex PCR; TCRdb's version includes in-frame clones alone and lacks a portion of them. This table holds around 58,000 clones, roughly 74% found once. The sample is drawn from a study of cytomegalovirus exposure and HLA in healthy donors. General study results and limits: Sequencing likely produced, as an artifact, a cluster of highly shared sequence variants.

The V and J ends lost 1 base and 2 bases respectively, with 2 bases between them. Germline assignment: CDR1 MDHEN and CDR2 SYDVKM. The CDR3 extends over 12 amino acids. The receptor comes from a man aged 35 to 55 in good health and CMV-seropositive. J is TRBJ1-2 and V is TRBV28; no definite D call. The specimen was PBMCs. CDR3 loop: CASSLSNYGYTF. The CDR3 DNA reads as TGTGCCAGCAGTTTATCAAACTATGGCTACACCTTC.